This T cell receptor beta chain originates from a study of blood T cell repertoires in COVID-19. Study as a whole: Spain, Italy and the United States supplied samples that represented acute and convalescent COVID-19. Sources were T cells, B-cell-depleted T cells, or PBMCs; the material itself was cDNA or gDNA.

The germline CDR1 and CDR2 sequences are SGHRS and YFSETQ. The CDR3 covers 14 residues. The V end was cut by 2 bases, the J end by 1 base, with 6 bases between. Clones were read by immunoSEQ multiplex PCR, and TCRdb kept only the in-frame ones, dropping some. The sample has around 190,000 clones; about nine tenths are singletons. The sequenced sample consisted of peripheral blood. This TCR was recovered from a man aged 18-30 years with active or convalescent COVID-19. This sequence joins TRBV5-1 and TRBJ2-2; D perhaps matches TRBD2 (6 bases). CDR3 protein: CASSFSGNTGELFF. The CDR3 bases are TGCGCCAGCAGCTTTAGCGGGAACACCGGGGAGCTGTTTTTT.